This T cell receptor beta chain was obtained from a study of cytomegalovirus exposure and HLA in healthy donors. PCR used 60 Vbeta primers and 13 Jbeta primers. Sequencing was performed with immunoSEQ multiplex PCR; in TCRdb, only in-frame clones are kept and a portion is missing. This sample has about 100,000 clones, with around 76% found just once. Trimming removed 1 base from V and 6 bases from J, with 16 bases in between. Germline assignment: CDR1 MGHRA and CDR2 YSYEKL. This CDR3 is 17 amino acids long. The chain joins TRBV4-1 to TRBJ1-6; D is perhaps TRBD1 (5 bases). The sample was PBMCs. This TCR derives from a man aged 25-40 years in good health and CMV-seropositive. The CDR3 reads CASSQGLKGPSNSPLHF. In nucleotides, the CDR3 is TGCGCCAGCAGCCAAGGTTTGAAGGGGCCCTCTAATTCACCCCTCCACTTT.